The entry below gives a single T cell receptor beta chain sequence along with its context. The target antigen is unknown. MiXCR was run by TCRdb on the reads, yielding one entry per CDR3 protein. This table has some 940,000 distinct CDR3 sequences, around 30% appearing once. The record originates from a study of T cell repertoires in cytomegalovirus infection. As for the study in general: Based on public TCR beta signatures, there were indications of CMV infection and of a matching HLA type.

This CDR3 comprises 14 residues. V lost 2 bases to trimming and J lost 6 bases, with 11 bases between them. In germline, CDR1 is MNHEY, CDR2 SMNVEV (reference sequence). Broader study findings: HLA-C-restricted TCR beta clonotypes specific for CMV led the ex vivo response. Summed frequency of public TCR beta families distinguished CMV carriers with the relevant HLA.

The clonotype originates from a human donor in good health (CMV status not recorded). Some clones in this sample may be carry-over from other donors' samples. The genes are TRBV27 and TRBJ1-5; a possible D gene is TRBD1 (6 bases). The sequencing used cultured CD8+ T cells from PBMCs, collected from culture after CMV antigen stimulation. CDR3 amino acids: CASSLRGRGQPQHF. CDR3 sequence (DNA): TGTGCCAGCAGTTTACGGGGGCGCGGTCAGCCCCAGCATTTT.